The T cell receptor (beta chain) under discussion was sequenced for a study of T cell repertoires in cytomegalovirus infection. Study in general: Carrying CMV and the relevant HLA type showed in public TCR beta signatures.

TCRdb re-called the reads through MiXCR, storing one row per CDR3 protein. The sample lists approximately 400,000 distinct CDR3 sequences, roughly a third occurring once. Overall study findings and caveats: Clonotype analysis showed dominance of the ex vivo response by HLA-C-restricted CMV-specific TCR beta clonotypes. Cumulative frequency (of public TCR beta family members) identified carriers of CMV plus the relevant HLA.

The germline gives CDR1 SGHNT, CDR2 YENEEA. The CDR3 runs to 14 residues. The V and J ends lost 1 base and 7 bases respectively, with 11 bases between them. This clonotype was detected a few times. As yet, its antigen is unknown. Sequencing was done on a sample of PBMCs. This receptor was identified in a human donor in good health (CMV status not recorded). Some clones in this sample may be carry-over from other donors' samples. The chain joins TRBV11-3 to TRBJ2-1; D not resolved. CDR3 in amino acids: CASSLAPAANEQFF. CDR3 bases: TGTGCCAGCAGCTTAGCCCCAGCTGCGAATGAGCAGTTCTTC. The full variable domain, completed using reference TRBV11-3 and TRBJ2-1, is EAGVVQSPRYKIIEKKQPVAFWCNPISGHNTLYWYLQNLGQGPELLIRYENEEAVDDSQLPKDRFSAERLKGVDSTLKIQPAELGDSAVYLCASSLAPAANEQFFGPGTRLTVL.